A single sample gave rise to the 21 T cell receptor beta chains below, sequenced in a study of shared clonotypes between healthy human individuals. TCRdb's table, derived via immunoSEQ multiplex PCR, lists solely in-frame clones and lacks some. The sample has hundreds of thousands of clones, around 92% seen once. CD8 cells classed as naive were CD45RO-negative and positively selected for CCR7, excluding terminally differentiated effector memory CD45RA+ cells. Sequences were obtained from naive CD8+ T cells sorted from blood. The receptors shown here come from a man aged 25 to 40 in good health.

The V call is TRBV28, the J call TRBJ1-5; no firm D call. Germline CDR1 and CDR2: MDHEN and SYDVKM. The ends were cut back, 6 bases at V and 7 bases at J, with 19 bases in the middle. The CDR3 contains 15 residues. In DNA form, the CDR3 reads TGTGCCAGCAGGGTCGCCGCGACGAGGGAACAGCCCCAGCATTTT. Its protein product is CASRVAATREQPQHF.

The genes are TRBV5-1 and TRBJ1-2, with D unclear. There are 13 residues in the CDR3. CDR1 and CDR2 (germline): SGHRS, YFSETQ. Trimming stripped 1 base from V and 0 bases from J, with 4 bases between. CDR3 in amino acids: CASSLNSNYGYTF. CDR3 nucleotide sequence: TGCGCCAGCAGCTTGAATTCTAACTATGGCTACACCTTC.

This clone was picked up one time. The genes are TRBV7-2 and TRBJ2-3; D is uncertain. Germline V lookup: CDR1 SGHTA, CDR2 FQGNSA. The CDR3 covers 11 residues. V dropped 5 bases and J dropped 7 bases, with 7 bases sitting between them. The CDR3 region is CASSLINTQYF. CDR3 nucleotides: TGTGCCAGCAGCCTTATCAATACGCAGTATTTT.

Here the CDR3 DNA reads TGTGCCAGCAGTTTCGAGCGGGAGATTTCCTACGAGCAGTACTTC. Its protein product is CASSFEREISYEQYF. The chain carries TRBV7-6 and TRBJ2-7; 8 nucleotides match TRBD2. V dropped 6 bases and J dropped 1; count of bases not matched to a gene: 8. The CDR3 contains 15 residues. Per the germline V gene, CDR1 is SGHVS and CDR2 is FNYEAQ.

The chain links TRBV25-1 to TRBJ2-2; D call uncertain. This CDR3 spans 15 amino acids. Trimming took 0 bases from V and 2 from J, leaving 7 bases between them. Germline values: CDR1 MGHDK, CDR2 SYGVNS. The DNA of the CDR3 is TGTGCCAGCAGTGAATACTACCGAAACACCGGGGAGCTGTTTTTT. Translated, it gives CASSEYYRNTGELFF.

V and J are TRBV25-1 and TRBJ1-2; 9 nucleotides match TRBD1. The germline gives CDR1 MGHDK, CDR2 SYGVNS. V trimming: 7 bases; J trimming: 8 bases; junction bases outside the gene matches: 5. The CDR3 has 12 residues. CDR3 in amino acids: CASTRTGEGYTF. CDR3 nucleotide sequence: TGTGCCAGCACCCGGACAGGGGAAGGCTACACCTTC.

This chain joins TRBV28 and TRBJ2-3; 12 positions agree with TRBD2. Unmatched junction bases numbered 1, after V lost 5 bases and J lost 1 base. This CDR3 has 15 residues. Germline loops: CDR1 MDHEN, CDR2 SYDVKM. CDR3 nucleotide sequence: TGTGCCAGCAGTCGACTAGCGGGAGGCACAGATACGCAGTATTTT. Residues: CASSRLAGGTDTQYF.

V usage is TRBV13 and J usage is TRBJ2-2; perhaps D is TRBD1 or TRBD2 (5 bases each). V lost 1 base to trimming and J lost 4 bases, with 10 bases between them. Germline CDR1 reads PRHDT; CDR2 reads FYEKMQ (reference sequence). The CDR3 has 15 residues. The CDR3 DNA reads TGTGCCAGCAGCTTAGATACGGGACCCACCGGGGAGCTGTTTTTT. Translation gives CASSLDTGPTGELFF.

CDR3 amino acids: CASSEAPLSYGYTF. The CDR3 nucleotides are TGTGCCAGCAGTGAAGCGCCCCTTAGTTATGGCTACACCTTC. J is TRBJ1-2 and V is TRBV2; D remains unclear. This CDR3 spans 14 amino acids. The germline CDR1 and CDR2 sequences are SNHLY and FYNNEI. Trimming took off 0 bases at V and 5 bases at J, with 10 bases between the two ends.

On this clone itself: A read error may explain this, as a much larger clone is one base away. This chain links TRBV28 with TRBJ2-7; D not certain. This CDR3 is 11 amino acids long. Germline V gene sequence: CDR1 MDHEN, CDR2 SYDVKM. The V and J ends lost 4 bases and 3 bases respectively, with 4 bases between them. CDR3 coding DNA: TGTGCCAGCAGTTCCGACTACGAGCAGTACTTC. This sequence encodes CASSSDYEQYF.

The chain joins TRBV9 to TRBJ2-5; D possibly corresponds to TRBD1 (6 bases). This CDR3 has 14 residues. Trimming cost V 2 bases and J 1 base, with 9 bases left between them. Germline loops: CDR1 SGDLS, CDR2 YYNGEE. The CDR3 nucleotides read TGTGCCAGCAGCGTTTCGGACAGCCAAGAGACCCAGTACTTC. It is translated as CASSVSDSQETQYF.

The chain carries TRBV19 and TRBJ2-1, with D maybe TRBD2 (6 bases). This CDR3 has 17 amino acids. Germline loops: CDR1 LNHDA, CDR2 SQIVND (reference sequence). Between the trimmed V and J ends, which lost 3 bases and 6 bases, there was a span of 21 bases. The CDR3 reads CASSMEGENLGLNEQFF. Written as DNA, the CDR3 is TGTGCCAGTAGTATGGAAGGGGAGAATTTGGGACTCAATGAGCAGTTCTTC.

V and J are TRBV27 and TRBJ2-2, with TRBD2 matching over 13 bases. V was clipped by 7 bases and J by 6 bases; unmatched bases: 5. Germline-derived CDR1 and CDR2 are MNHEY and SMNVEV (reference sequence). The length of the CDR3 is 15 residues. CDR3 bases: TGTGCCAGCAACTGGGGACTAGCGGGATCCGGGGAGCTGTTTTTT. It is translated as CASNWGLAGSGELFF.

The table lists this clone with a count of one. The chain carries TRBV6-5 and TRBJ2-7; 8 bases map to TRBD1. V was pared by 6 bases and J by 4 bases, with 11 bases of the junction left unmatched. Germline loops: CDR1 MNHEY, CDR2 SVGAGI. The CDR3 spans 15 residues. The CDR3 sequence is CASRSSPGQDYEQYF. CDR3 nucleotides: TGTGCCAGCAGATCGTCTCCGGGACAGGATTACGAGCAGTACTTC.

This clone was seen a single time. The chain joins TRBV27 to TRBJ2-7, with TRBD2 matching 12 bases. Trimming took 6 bases from V and 5 from J; bases not matched to a gene: 8. This CDR3 has 15 amino acids. Germline values: CDR1 MNHEY, CDR2 SMNVEV (reference sequence). The DNA of the CDR3 is TGTGCCAGCAGCCCCAGGACTAGCGGGAACCACGAGCAGTACTTC. Its protein product is CASSPRTSGNHEQYF.

The chain couples TRBV6-1 to TRBJ2-3; the D gene could be TRBD1 or TRBD2 (5 bases each). Germline V CDR1 and CDR2: MNHNS, SASEGT. The CDR3 length is 11 residues. The V and J ends lost 7 bases and 4 bases respectively, with 6 bases between them. The CDR3 region is CASMGADTQYF. The CDR3 nucleotides read TGTGCCAGCATGGGGGCAGATACGCAGTATTTT.

The rearrangement links TRBV9 to TRBJ2-3; D is undetermined. Trimming cost V 7 bases and J 8 bases, with 8 bases left between them. Germline values: CDR1 SGDLS, CDR2 YYNGEE. The CDR3 totals 10 residues. The DNA of the CDR3 is TGTGCCAGCTTGCGAGGTACGCAGTATTTT. This translates into CASLRGTQYF.

The J gene is TRBJ2-2, the V gene TRBV4-1; D is possibly TRBD1 or TRBD2 (5 bases each). Trimming took 1 base from V and 4 from J, leaving 13 bases between them. CDR3 length: 16 amino acids. Germline assignment: CDR1 MGHRA and CDR2 YSYEKL. CDR3 sequence: CASSQVGGWVTGELFF. The CDR3 nucleotides are TGCGCCAGCAGCCAAGTTGGGGGATGGGTCACCGGGGAGCTGTTTTTT.

About this clone itself: Additional DNA sequences in this sample encode the identical CDR3. The CDR3 coding sequence is TGTGCCAGCAGTTTGGGAGGGAACACTGAAGCTTTCTTT. This encodes CASSLGGNTEAFF. This chain joins TRBV28 and TRBJ1-1; D ambiguous. The germline V gene encodes CDR1 MDHEN and CDR2 SYDVKM. The CDR3 runs 13 residues. Trimming removed 3 bases from V and 1 base from J, with 6 bases in between.

The chain has TRBV27 and TRBJ2-7; 13 bases line up with TRBD2. This CDR3 has 16 amino acids. The germline gives CDR1 MNHEY, CDR2 SMNVEV (reference sequence). Germline trimming cut 2 bases from V and 4 bases from J; bases unmatched to any gene: 5. CDR3 DNA sequence: TGTGCCAGCAGTTTAAAGGGACTAGCGGGGTGGTACGAGCAGTACTTC. Its translation: CASSLKGLAGWYEQYF.

V is TRBV27 and J is TRBJ2-2; D might be TRBD2 (7 bases). This CDR3 spans 16 amino acids. V shed 4 bases and J shed 1 base, with 13 bases lying between them. CDR1 is MNHEY and CDR2 is SMNVEV in the germline V gene (reference sequence). The CDR3 protein is CASSSDGGLNTGELFF. The CDR3 DNA is TGTGCCAGCAGTTCGGACGGGGGGCTGAACACCGGGGAGCTGTTTTTT.